These 9 T cell receptor beta chains originate from one sample sequenced in a study of CD8 T cells in ankylosing spondylitis. Overall study results and limits: Typical of ankylosing spondylitis blood, it appeared, was a TCR beta motif of 7 or 8 highly homologous variants.

TCRdb itself ran the 5' RACE reads through MiXCR, one entry per CDR3 protein. Here the sample spans 650,000 to 800,000 distinct CDR3 sequences, over 15% being singletons. Their cognate antigens are unknown. Sample: blood, either unsorted or a sorted T cell fraction (not recorded which). The receptor set was obtained from a male donor with ankylosing spondylitis.

This clonotype was detected many times. The rearrangement links TRBV11-2 to TRBJ1-4; 9 bases fit TRBD1. Germline CDR1 reads SGHAT; CDR2 reads FQNNGV. Trimming took 4 bases from V and 4 from J; bases not matched to a gene: 4. The CDR3 runs 15 residues. Here the CDR3 DNA reads TGTGCCAGCAGCTCGTGGACAGGGGTTAATGAAAAACTGTTTTTT. Amino acids: CASSSWTGVNEKLFF.

This chain links TRBV5-1 with TRBJ2-7, with D perhaps TRBD2 (6 bases). Per germline, CDR1 SGHRS and CDR2 YFSETQ. The V gene lost 6 bases and the J gene lost 4 bases, with 14 bases spanning the gap. This CDR3 is built from 13 residues. The CDR3 region has the DNA TGCGCCAGCACGGGACTTGGAGAATACGAGCAGTACTTC. Translated, it gives CASTGLGEYEQYF.

The chain has TRBV3-1 and TRBJ1-2; D is uncertain. This CDR3 region has 16 residues. The V gene lost 1 base and the J gene lost 4 bases, with 16 bases spanning the gap. Germline V gene data show CDR1 as LGHDT and CDR2 as YNNKEL (reference sequence). CDR3 in amino acids: CASSQGSGSLGYGYTF. CDR3 sequence (DNA): TGTGCCAGCAGCCAAGGGAGTGGATCATTGGGCTATGGCTACACCTTC.

This clonotype was seen only a few times. This chain links TRBV5-1 with TRBJ2-6, with D unclear. This CDR3 is built from 16 residues. Germline CDR1 reads SGHRS; CDR2 reads YFSETQ. V lost 4 bases and J lost 0, with 11 bases in between. This CDR3 is CASSEVIGSGANVLTF. CDR3 DNA sequence: TGCGCCAGCAGCGAAGTAATTGGCTCTGGGGCCAACGTCCTGACTTTC. Using reference TRBV5-1 and TRBJ2-6 for the parts outside the CDR3, the full variable domain is KAGVTQTPRYLIKTRGQQVTLSCSPISGHRSVSWYQQTPGQGLQFLFEYFSETQRNKGNFPGRFSGRQFSNSRSEMNVSTLELGDSALYLCASSEVIGSGANVLTFGAGSRLTVL.

The chain couples TRBV27 to TRBJ2-2, with TRBD2 identical over 14 bases. Germline-derived CDR1 and CDR2 are MNHEY and SMNVEV (reference sequence). The trim removed 10 bases at V and 3 bases at J, leaving 10 bases unmatched. This CDR3 has 17 residues. The chain's CDR3 is CATRIGTSGSYTGELFF. The CDR3 DNA follows: TGTGCCACCAGGATAGGGACTAGCGGGAGTTACACCGGGGAGCTGTTTTTT.

Only a few counts were recorded for this clonotype. V usage is TRBV20-1 and J usage is TRBJ1-2; D is ambiguous. The CDR3 is made up of 13 amino acids. Germline CDR1 and CDR2: DFQATT and SNEGSKA (reference sequence). Trimming removed 1 base at V and 6 bases at J, with 12 bases between. CDR3 in DNA: TGCAGTGCTAGAGTCGAAGAAGAGGATGGCTACACCTTC. Amino acids: CSARVEEEDGYTF.

The chain is built from TRBV20-1 and TRBJ1-4; D ambiguous. Germline V CDR1 and CDR2: DFQATT, SNEGSKA (reference sequence). With 3 bases removed from V and 1 base from J, the gap between germline ends came to 6 bases. CDR3 size: 13 residues. For the CDR3, the DNA is TGCAGTGCTAGTGCGCTAACTAATGAAAAACTGTTTTTT. It codes for CSASALTNEKLFF.

The chain employs TRBV20-1 and TRBJ1-1, with unresolved D. Germline CDR1 reads DFQATT; CDR2 reads SNEGSKA (reference sequence). The CDR3 consists of 17 residues. Between the trimmed V and J ends, which lost 4 bases and 0 bases, there was a span of 21 bases. The DNA for the CDR3 is TGCAGTGCTAACAACTCGAAGGGCTTCGGGGTGAACACTGAAGCTTTCTTT. It codes for CSANNSKGFGVNTEAFF.

The V gene is TRBV28, the J gene TRBJ2-1; 10 nucleotides match TRBD2. Germline CDR1 reads MDHEN; CDR2 reads SYDVKM. This CDR3 region has 16 residues. J was trimmed by 9 bases and V by 3 bases; bases with no gene match: 11. DNA for the CDR3: TGTGCCAGCAGTTTGCGGATCGTTAGCGGGAGGAGTGAGCAGTTCTTC. Protein product: CASSLRIVSGRSEQFF.